This TCR beta chain appears in the sequencing data of a study of T cells in Graves' hyperthyroidism and ophthalmopathy. Study results and limitations: Most clonotypes expanded in thyroid above 0.001 were likewise present in blood. Ophthalmopathy, which appeared later, was predicted by the model a median around 6 months before onset.

Only a few counts were recorded for this clonotype. As yet, its antigen is unknown. From germline, CDR1 is SNHLY and CDR2 FYNNEI. Trimming took off 1 base at V and 7 bases at J, with 8 bases between the two ends. CDR3 length equals 13 residues. Ophthalmopathy patients all had a Clinical Activity Score of at least 3, a NOSPECS grade of at least 4 and disease under 3 months old. Together with thyroid ultrasound, orbital computed tomography, serum thyroxine and TRAb, clinical symptoms were used for diagnoses. Amplification of TCR beta CDR3 regions was performed using RNA transcripts as template. An initial round of RT-PCR targeting the TCR CDR3 relied on the HTBI primer set. TCRdb reanalysed the multiplex PCR reads using MiXCR and keeps one entry per CDR3 protein. The data hold under 550,000 distinct CDR3 sequences, with 15% to 20% observed a single time.

The chain has TRBV2 and TRBJ1-3; D uncertain. Sequencing used blood. The clonotype originates from a man in his forties with Graves' ophthalmopathy. The CDR3 is CASSEVSWNTIYF. Here the CDR3 DNA reads TGTGCCAGCAGTGAAGTATCTTGGAACACCATATATTTT. The full variable domain, in which reference TRBV2 and TRBJ1-3 provide the parts outside the CDR3, is EPEVTQTPSHQVTQMGQEVILRCVPISNHLYFYWYRQILGQKVEFLVSFYNNEISEKSEIFDDQFSVERPDGSNFTLKIRSTKLEDSAMYFCASSEVSWNTIYFGEGSWLTVV.